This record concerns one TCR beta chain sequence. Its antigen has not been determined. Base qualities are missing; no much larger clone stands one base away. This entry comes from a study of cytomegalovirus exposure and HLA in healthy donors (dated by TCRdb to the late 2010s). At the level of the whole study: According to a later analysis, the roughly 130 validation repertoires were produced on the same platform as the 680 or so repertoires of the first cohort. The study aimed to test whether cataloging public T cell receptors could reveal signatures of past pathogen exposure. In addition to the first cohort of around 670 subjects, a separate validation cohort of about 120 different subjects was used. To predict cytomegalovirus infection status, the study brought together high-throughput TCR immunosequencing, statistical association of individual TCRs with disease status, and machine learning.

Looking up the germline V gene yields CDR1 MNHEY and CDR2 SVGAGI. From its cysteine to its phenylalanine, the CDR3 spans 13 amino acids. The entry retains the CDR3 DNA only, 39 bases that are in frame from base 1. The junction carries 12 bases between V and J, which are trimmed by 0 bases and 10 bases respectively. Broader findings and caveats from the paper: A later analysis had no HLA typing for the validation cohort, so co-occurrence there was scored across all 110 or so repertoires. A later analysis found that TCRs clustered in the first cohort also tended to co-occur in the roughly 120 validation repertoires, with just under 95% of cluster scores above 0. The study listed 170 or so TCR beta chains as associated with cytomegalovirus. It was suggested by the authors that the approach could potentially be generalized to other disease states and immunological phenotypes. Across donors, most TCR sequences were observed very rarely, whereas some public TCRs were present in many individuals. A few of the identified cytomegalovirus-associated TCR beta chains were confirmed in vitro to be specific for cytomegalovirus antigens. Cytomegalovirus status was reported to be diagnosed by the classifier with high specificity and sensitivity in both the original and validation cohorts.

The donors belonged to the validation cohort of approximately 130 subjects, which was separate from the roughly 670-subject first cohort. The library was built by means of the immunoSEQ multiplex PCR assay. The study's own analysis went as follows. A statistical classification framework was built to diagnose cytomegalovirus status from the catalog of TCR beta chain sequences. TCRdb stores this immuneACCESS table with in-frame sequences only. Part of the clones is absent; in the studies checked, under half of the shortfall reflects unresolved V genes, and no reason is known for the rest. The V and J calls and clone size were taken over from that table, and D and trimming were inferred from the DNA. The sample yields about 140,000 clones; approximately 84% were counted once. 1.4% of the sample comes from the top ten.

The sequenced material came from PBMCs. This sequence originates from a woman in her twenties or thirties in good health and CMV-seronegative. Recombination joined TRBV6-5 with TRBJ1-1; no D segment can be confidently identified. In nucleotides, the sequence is TGTGCCAGCAGTTACTCGGCCAGGACTTCAGCTTTCTTT. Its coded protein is CASSYSARTSAFF.